A selection of T cell receptor beta chains follows, all from one sample in a study of Graves' ophthalmopathy and Graves' hyperthyroidism. TCRdb re-derived calls from the multiplex PCR reads in MiXCR, one entry per CDR3 protein. The data show 35,000 to 50,000 distinct CDR3 sequences, with 50% seen just once and roughly 26% held by the top ten. The sequencing input was peripheral blood. Every receptor here comes from an adult woman with stable Graves' hyperthyroidism. The CDR3 runs from the conserved cysteine through the conserved F or W. Fields, in order: J gene, clone size, D gene, V gene, CDR3 DNA, CDR3 protein. D genes are given only for firm matches. A clone size is listed for some rows: how often the clone was seen (once, few, many), or a class if it is expanded.

TRBJ2-7 once - TRBV20-1 TGCAGTGCTACACTCCGGAGCTACGAGCAGTACTTC CSATLRSYEQYF
TRBJ1-5 once TRBD1 TRBV15 TGTGCCAGCACACGACCGGGACAGGCCAATCAGCCCCAGCATTTT CASTRPGQANQPQHF
TRBJ1-2 - TRBD1 TRBV7-9 TGTGCCAGCAGTGAGGACAGGGATGGCTACACCTTC CASSEDRDGYTF
TRBJ1-5 - TRBD1 TRBV7-8 TGTGCCAGCAGTCCCGGGACAGGGGCCTTCAATCAGCCCCAGCATTTT CASSPGTGAFNQPQHF
TRBJ1-5 - - TRBV20-1 TGCAGTGCCAGCGAGGGGGGGCGTCAGCCCCAGCATTTT CSASEGGRQPQHF
TRBJ2-7 - TRBD2 TRBV20-1 TGCAGTGCTAGAGATCAGGCGGGAGGTAGGCACGAGCAGTACTTC CSARDQAGGRHEQYF
TRBJ1-5 many - TRBV13 TGTGCCAGCAGCTTAGGGAGGAGGAGCAATCAGCCCCAGCATTTT CASSLGRRSNQPQHF
TRBJ2-7 many TRBD2 TRBV19 TGTGCCAGTAGTATGGGGACTAGCGGGGGATCCTACGAGCAGTACTTC CASSMGTSGGSYEQYF
TRBJ1-2 - - TRBV11-2 TGTGCCAGCAGCTCTCCAGGGACCAACTATGGCTACACCTTC CASSSPGTNYGYTF
TRBJ2-3 - - TRBV20-1 TGCAGCGCCAGACCCCTGCGGGCCAGCACAGATACGCAGTATTTT CSARPLRASTDTQYF
TRBJ2-7 medium-sized TRBD2 TRBV15 TGTGCCACCAGCAGAGTGGGACTAGCGAACGAGCAGTACTTC CATSRVGLANEQYF
TRBJ2-5 many - TRBV20-1 TGCAGTGCTGGGTGGGAGACCCAGTACTTC CSAGWETQYF
TRBJ1-1 many TRBD1 TRBV2 TGTGCCAGCAGGGACAGGGGCCGCGTGGAAGCTTTCTTT CASRDRGRVEAFF
TRBJ2-7 - TRBD2 TRBV30 TGTGCCTGGAGTGTAGGAGGGGGTCGTGGCCCCAGACTAGCGGGAGGGCTCTACGAGCAGTACTTC CAWSVGGGRGPRLAGGLYEQYF
TRBJ1-2 - - TRBV7-3 TGTGCCAGCACCGGGACCGGGGATAACACCGGGGAAGTTAGCTATGGCTACACCTTC CASTGTGDNTGEVSYGYTF
TRBJ2-2 many - TRBV20-1 TGCAGTGCTAGACTTCAGGGAACGAACACCGGGGAGCTGTTTTTT CSARLQGTNTGELFF
TRBJ2-5 many - TRBV7-3 TGTGCCAGCAGCTTAACGGGGCAAATCCAAGAGACCCAGTACTTC CASSLTGQIQETQYF
TRBJ2-5 - - TRBV11-2 TGTGCCAGCAGATTAGTTCAGGGTTCAAAAGAGACCCAGTACTTC CASRLVQGSKETQYF
TRBJ1-5 - - TRBV27 TGTGCCAGCAGTTTAAGAGGGCTGGGCAATCAACCCCAGCATTTT CASSLRGLGNQPQHF
TRBJ2-2 - - TRBV9 TGTGCCAGCAGCCTCCCTGGGGGGGCAAACACCGGGGAGCTGTTTTTT CASSLPGGANTGELFF
TRBJ2-5 once - TRBV7-2 - CASSSLGRLNYGYTFGSGTQYF
TRBJ2-5 - TRBD2 TRBV24-1 TGTGCCACCAGTGATACGACTAGCGGGAGGATGTGGAACTTC CATSDTTSGRMWNF
TRBJ2-6 many - TRBV5-5 TGTGCCAGCAGCTTGGGGACGTCTTATGGGGCCAACGTCCTGACTTTC CASSLGTSYGANVLTF
TRBJ2-7 few TRBD2 TRBV20-1 TGCAGTGCTAGAAGCGGGAGCTCCTACGAGCAGTACTTC CSARSGSSYEQYF
TRBJ2-5 once TRBD2 TRBV7-3 TGTGCCAGCAGCTCATTAGCGGGAGAGGAGACCCAGCACTTC CASSSLAGEETQHF
TRBJ2-6 many - TRBV18 TGTGCCAGCTCACCACCGAGTCGAGGCCACTCTGGGGCCAACGTCCTGACTTTC CASSPPSRGHSGANVLTF
TRBJ1-6 many - TRBV28 TGTGCCAGCAGTTTTGTAAGCACCTATAATTCACCCCTCCACTTT CASSFVSTYNSPLHF
TRBJ1-1 - TRBD1 TRBV12-3/TRBV12-4 TGTGCCAGCAGTCGTCTCACAGGGGGCACTGGAGCTCTCTTT CASSRLTGGTGALF
TRBJ1-4 - - TRBV9 TGTGCCAGCAGCGTAGGGGCAGGGGACGCAACTAATGAAGGACTGTTTTTT CASSVGAGDATNEGLFF
TRBJ2-5 - TRBD2 TRBV24-1 TGTGCCACCGGAGCCGGGACTAGTATGGAGACCCAGTACTTC CATGAGTSMETQYF
TRBJ1-1 - TRBD1 TRBV29-1 TGCAGCGTCTCCCGGACAGGGGGCTACACTGAAGCTTTCTTT CSVSRTGGYTEAFF
TRBJ1-1 once TRBD1 TRBV24-1 TGTGCCACCCGGACAGGGGGAAGTTGGGCTGAAGCTTTCTTT CATRTGGSWAEAFF
TRBJ1-1 - - TRBV20-1 TGCAGTGCCTTAGACAGGACAAACACTGAAGCTTTCTTT CSALDRTNTEAFF
TRBJ2-1 many TRBD2 TRBV7-3 TGTGCCAGCAGCTTAGATAGCGGGAGGGGCAATGAGCAGTTCTTC CASSLDSGRGNEQFF
TRBJ2-2 medium-sized - TRBV5-1 TGCGCCAGCAGCTTGGAAGGAACGTGGGCCGGGGAGCTGTTTTTT CASSLEGTWAGELFF
TRBJ2-7 - TRBD1 TRBV10-2 TGCGCCAGCGGACCGGGACAGCTGTCCTACGAGCAGTACTTC CASGPGQLSYEQYF
TRBJ1-1 many - TRBV5-1 TGCGCCAGCAGCTTTACAGGGCCTGAAGCTTTCTTT CASSFTGPEAFF
TRBJ2-7 - TRBD1 TRBV6-6 TGTGCCAGCAGGGGGACAGGGGGCAATGAGCAGTACTTC CASRGTGGNEQYF
TRBJ1-6 - TRBD1 TRBV7-9 TGTGCCAGCAGCCCAGGACAGGGGACTTCACCCCTCCACTTT CASSPGQGTSPLHF
TRBJ1-2 - TRBD1 TRBV4-1 TGCGCCAGCACCGGGACAGGGAGGGATGGCTACACCTTC CASTGTGRDGYTF
TRBJ1-1 - - TRBV4-1 TGCGCCAGCAGCCAAGGGGGGCAGGGGCCGCACACTGAAGCTTTCTTT CASSQGGQGPHTEAFF
TRBJ1-2 many - TRBV19 TGTGCCAGTATGGGGGCTGGGGCTGTCTCAGGGGAACCAGGCTACACCTTC CASMGAGAVSGEPGYTF
TRBJ2-7 - TRBD1 TRBV24-1 TGTGCCACCAGTGATCCTCCGGGACAGCTGTCCTACGAGCAGTACTTC CATSDPPGQLSYEQYF
TRBJ1-2 - - TRBV15 TGTGCCACCAGCAGAGATTATGGGGCAGACCTTAACTATGGCTACGCCTTC CATSRDYGADLNYGYAF
TRBJ2-7 - TRBD1 TRBV7-2 TGTGCCAGCAGCGCCCGGGACAGGGGCGGCGACGAGCAGTACTTC CASSARDRGGDEQYF
TRBJ2-2 - TRBD1 TRBV2 TGTGCCAGCAGGGGGGACAGGGTCGGGGAGCTGTTTTTT CASRGDRVGELFF
TRBJ2-7 many TRBD2 TRBV11-3 TGTGCCACCGAGGGACTAGCGGGAGGCGAGCAGTACTTC CATEGLAGGEQYF
TRBJ1-1 - TRBD1 TRBV7-2 TGTGCCAGCAGCCCCCGGGACAGGGGGCGCAGAGCTTTCTTT CASSPRDRGRRAFF
TRBJ1-5 - - TRBV7-2 TGTGCCAGCAGCTTACAGGGAACAAGCAATCAGCCCCAGCATTTT CASSLQGTSNQPQHF
TRBJ1-4 - - TRBV6-6 TGTGCCTGCAGTTTTAGGGGGGTAACTGAAAAACTGTTTTTT CACSFRGVTEKLFF
TRBJ1-6 - TRBD1 TRBV6-5 TGTGCCAGCAAAATAGTAGGGGGCGAATATAATTCATCCCTCCACTTT CASKIVGGEYNSSLHF